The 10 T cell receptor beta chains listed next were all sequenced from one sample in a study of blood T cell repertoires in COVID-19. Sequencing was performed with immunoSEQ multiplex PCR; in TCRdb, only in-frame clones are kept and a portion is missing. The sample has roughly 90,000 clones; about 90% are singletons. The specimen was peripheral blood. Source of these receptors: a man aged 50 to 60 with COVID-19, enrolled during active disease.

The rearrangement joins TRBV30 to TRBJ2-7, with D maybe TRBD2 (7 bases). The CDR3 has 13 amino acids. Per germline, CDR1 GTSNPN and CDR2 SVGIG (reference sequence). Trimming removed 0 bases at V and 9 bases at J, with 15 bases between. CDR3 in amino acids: CAWSVQRGQRQYF. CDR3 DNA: TGTGCCTGGAGTGTACAGCGGGGACAACGGCAGTACTTC.

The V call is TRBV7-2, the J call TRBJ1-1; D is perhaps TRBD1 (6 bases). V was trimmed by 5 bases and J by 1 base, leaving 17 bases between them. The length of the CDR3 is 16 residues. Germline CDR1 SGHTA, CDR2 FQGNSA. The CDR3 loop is CASSPRTAKGNTEAFF. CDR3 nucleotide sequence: TGTGCCAGCAGCCCGAGGACAGCTAAGGGGAACACTGAAGCTTTCTTT.

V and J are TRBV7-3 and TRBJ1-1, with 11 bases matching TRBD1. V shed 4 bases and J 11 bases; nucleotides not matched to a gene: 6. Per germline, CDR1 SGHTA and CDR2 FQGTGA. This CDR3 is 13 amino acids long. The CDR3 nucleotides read TGTGCCAGCAGCTACGGGACAGGGGGTAGCGCTTTCTTT. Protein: CASSYGTGGSAFF. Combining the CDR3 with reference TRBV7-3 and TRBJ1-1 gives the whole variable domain GAGVSQTPSNKVTEKGKYVELRCDPISGHTALYWYRQSLGQGPEFLIYFQGTGAADDSGLPNDRFFAVRPEGSVSTLKIQRTERGDSAVYLCASSYGTGGSAFFGQGTRLTVV.

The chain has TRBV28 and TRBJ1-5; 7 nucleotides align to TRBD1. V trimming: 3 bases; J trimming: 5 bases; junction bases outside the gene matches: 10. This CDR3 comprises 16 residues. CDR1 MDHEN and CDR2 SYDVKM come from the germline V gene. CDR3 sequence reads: CASSLHPGQFYQPQHF. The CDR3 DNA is TGTGCCAGCAGTTTGCATCCGGGACAGTTTTATCAGCCCCAGCATTTT.

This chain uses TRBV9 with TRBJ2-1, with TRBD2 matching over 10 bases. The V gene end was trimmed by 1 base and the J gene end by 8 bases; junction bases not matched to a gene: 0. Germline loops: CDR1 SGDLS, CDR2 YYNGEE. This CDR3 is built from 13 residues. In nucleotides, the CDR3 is TGTGCCAGCAGCGTACTAGCGGGGGATGAGCAGTTCTTC. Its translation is CASSVLAGDEQFF.

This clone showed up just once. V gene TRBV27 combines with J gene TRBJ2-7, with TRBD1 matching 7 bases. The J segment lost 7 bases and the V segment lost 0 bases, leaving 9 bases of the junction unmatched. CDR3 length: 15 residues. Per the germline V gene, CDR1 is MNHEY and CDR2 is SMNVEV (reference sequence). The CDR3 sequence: CASSLSTGDPWEQYF. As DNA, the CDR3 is TGTGCCAGCAGTTTATCTACAGGGGACCCTTGGGAGCAGTACTTC.

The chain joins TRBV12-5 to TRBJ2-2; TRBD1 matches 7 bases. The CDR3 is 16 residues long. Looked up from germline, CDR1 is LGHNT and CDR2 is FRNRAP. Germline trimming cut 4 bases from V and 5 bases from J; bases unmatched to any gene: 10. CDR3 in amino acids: CASGSFLGQVTGELFF. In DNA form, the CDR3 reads TGTGCTAGTGGTTCCTTCCTAGGACAGGTGACCGGGGAGCTGTTTTTT.

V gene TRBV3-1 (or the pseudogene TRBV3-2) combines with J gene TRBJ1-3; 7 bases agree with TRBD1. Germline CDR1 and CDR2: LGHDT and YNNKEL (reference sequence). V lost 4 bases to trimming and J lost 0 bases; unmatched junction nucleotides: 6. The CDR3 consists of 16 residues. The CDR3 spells CASSPGTAVSGNTIYF. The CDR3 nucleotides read TGTGCCAGCAGCCCCGGGACAGCTGTCTCTGGAAACACCATATATTTT.

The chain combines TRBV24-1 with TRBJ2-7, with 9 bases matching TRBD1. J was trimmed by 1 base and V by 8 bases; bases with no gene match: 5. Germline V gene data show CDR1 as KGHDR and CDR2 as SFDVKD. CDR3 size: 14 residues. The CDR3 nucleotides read TGTGCCACCAATCCGGGACAGGGTTCCTACGAGCAGTACTTC. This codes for CATNPGQGSYEQYF.

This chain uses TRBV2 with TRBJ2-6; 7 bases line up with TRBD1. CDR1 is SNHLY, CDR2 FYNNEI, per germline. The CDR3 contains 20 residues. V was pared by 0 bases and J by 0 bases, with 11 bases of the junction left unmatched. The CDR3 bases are TGTGCCAGCAGTGAAGCGGGTTTAGGGGGCTCTAGCTCTGGGGCCAACGTCCTGACTTTC. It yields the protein CASSEAGLGGSSSGANVLTF.